This T cell receptor (beta chain) was profiled in a study of cytomegalovirus exposure and HLA in healthy donors. General study findings and limits: Across donors, most TCRs were seen rarely, yet some public ones were widespread.

PCR involved 60 Vbeta and 13 Jbeta primers. Clones were sequenced by immunoSEQ multiplex PCR, and TCRdb holds only the in-frame ones, with some missing. There are about 110,000 clones in the sample; nearly 80% occur only once, and under 1.5% lies in the top ten. The CDR3 is 15 residues long. V gave up 5 bases and J gave up 3 bases; unmatched junction bases: 5. Germline-derived CDR1 and CDR2 are SGHAT and FQDESV (reference sequence). With respect to this clone: Antigen: not known.

This clonotype was obtained from a woman aged 30 to 39 in good health and CMV-seronegative. The genes are TRBV11-1 and TRBJ2-1; 9 positions match TRBD1. The sample was PBMCs. CDR3 DNA sequence: TGTGCCAGCAGCCTCCAGGACAGGGGCTACAATGAGCAGTTCTTC. Its translation is CASSLQDRGYNEQFF.